The rows below give T cell receptor beta chains drawn from one sample of a study of cytomegalovirus exposure and HLA in healthy donors. Here immunoSEQ multiplex PCR was the method, and the copy in TCRdb shows in-frame clones only, minus some. Here the sample spans about 99,000 clones, roughly 70% being singletons. The sequenced sample was PBMCs. These receptors originate from a woman between 50 and 59 years old in good health and CMV-seronegative. The CDR3 runs from the conserved cysteine through the conserved F or W. A D gene is named only where the DNA matches it firmly. The size field is filled for only some rows; it gives once, few, many or a size class.

>TRBJ2-1|.|TRBV14|TRBD2
TGTGCCAGCAGCCAAAAACTAGCGGGAAACAATGAGCAGTTCTTC
CASSQKLAGNNEQFF
>TRBJ2-1|.|TRBV6-5|TRBD2
TGTGCCAGCAGTCTAGCGGACGGGAGAAATGAGCAGTTCTTC
CASSLADGRNEQFF
>TRBJ1-5|.|TRBV5-4|.
TGTGCCAGCAGCTTGGACTTAGGGGTGGCTCAGCCCCAGCATTTT
CASSLDLGVAQPQHF
>TRBJ2-1|.|TRBV7-9|TRBD2
TGTGCCAGCAGCGGGCAACTAGCGGGAGGGCCGGGCTCCTACAATGAGCAGTTCTTC
CASSGQLAGGPGSYNEQFF
>TRBJ2-2|.|TRBV28|TRBD1
TGTGCCAGCAGTTCGGGACAGGACCACACCGGGGAGCTGTTTTTT
CASSSGQDHTGELFF
>TRBJ1-3|few|TRBV6-1|.
TGTGCCAGCAGTGAAGCTTGGGGAGTCTCTGGAAACACCATATATTTT
CASSEAWGVSGNTIYF
>TRBJ2-1|.|TRBV19|TRBD2
TGTGCCAGTACCACTAGCGGGAGGAATGAGCAGTTCTTC
CASTTSGRNEQFF
>TRBJ1-5|.|TRBV6-4|.
TGTGCCAGAAGAAATGGGGCAGGTAGCCATAGCAATCAGCCCCAGCATTTT
CARRNGAGSHSNQPQHF
>TRBJ2-1|.|TRBV29-1|TRBD2
TGCAGCGTTGGGCTAGCGGGAGCCTACAATGAGCAGTTCTTC
CSVGLAGAYNEQFF
>TRBJ2-7|.|TRBV6-1|.
TGTGCCAGCAGTGAACAGGGGCAGGGGACCCCCTACGAGCAGTACTTC
CASSEQGQGTPYEQYF
>TRBJ2-2|.|TRBV7-9|TRBD2
TGTGCCAGCAGCCCCAGCGGGAGTTCGGGGGAGCTGTTTTTT
CASSPSGSSGELFF
>TRBJ1-2|few|TRBV7-9|.
TGTGCCAGCAGCTTAGATGCTCTAGGCTACACCTTC
CASSLDALGYTF
>TRBJ2-7|once|TRBV19|.
TGTGCCAGTAGTTCAATAGGGGCGTCCTACGAGCAGTACTTC
CASSSIGASYEQYF
>TRBJ1-5|.|TRBV15|.
TGTGCCACCGGGGAGATTGGCAATCAGCCCCAGCATTTT
CATGEIGNQPQHF
>TRBJ2-1|once|TRBV6-5|TRBD2
TGTGCCAGCAGATTAGCGGGGGGGCCCCACAATGAGCAGTTCTTC
CASRLAGGPHNEQFF
>TRBJ2-5|.|TRBV5-1|.
TGCGCCAGCAGCTTGGATAACGGGGAAGAGACCCAGTACTTC
CASSLDNGEETQYF
>TRBJ1-1|.|TRBV11-2|TRBD1
TGTGCCAGCAGCAGGGACAGGTGGGACACTGAAGCTTTCTTT
CASSRDRWDTEAFF
>TRBJ1-5|.|TRBV7-8|.
TGTGCCAGCAGCTTAGAACGAGTACGGGTTCGCAATCAGCCCCAGCATTTT
CASSLERVRVRNQPQHF
>TRBJ2-7|few|TRBV7-2|.
TGTGCCAGCAGCTTAGTCACGAGATACGAGCAGTACTTC
CASSLVTRYEQYF
>TRBJ2-7|.|TRBV7-2|TRBD1
TGTGCCAGCAGCTTAAGGGGGCAGGGGGCAAGGGAGCAGTACTTC
CASSLRGQGAREQYF
>TRBJ1-1|few|TRBV19|TRBD1
TGTGCCAGTAGTGTAAGACAGGGGGCTGACACTGAAGCTTTCTTT
CASSVRQGADTEAFF
>TRBJ2-3|.|TRBV7-2|.
TGTGCCAGCAGCTCCCAGAGCACAGATACGCAGTATTTT
CASSSQSTDTQYF
>TRBJ2-5|.|TRBV29-1|.
TGCAGCGGCGGACGGGCGGGTGAGACCCAGTACTTC
CSGGRAGETQYF
>TRBJ2-3|.|TRBV7-2|TRBD2
TGTGCCAGCAGCCCGGGACTAGACCCAGATACGCAGTATTTT
CASSPGLDPDTQYF
>TRBJ2-3|few|TRBV5-1|.
TGCGCCAGCAGCTTCGGGGGAACTAGCACAGATACGCAGTATTTT
CASSFGGTSTDTQYF
>TRBJ1-1|.|TRBV19|.
TGTGCCAGTAGTATCAGGAGGGGAGGTACTGAAGCTTTCTTT
CASSIRRGGTEAFF
>TRBJ2-7|.|TRBV29-1|TRBD2
TGCAGCGTTGAAAAACTAGCGGGGGGATCCTACGAGCAGTACTTC
CSVEKLAGGSYEQYF
>TRBJ2-7|.|TRBV6-6|.
TGTGCCAGCAGTTCGTGGGACACTCTCTCCTACGAGCAGTACTTC
CASSSWDTLSYEQYF
>TRBJ2-5|.|TRBV4-3|TRBD2
TGCGCCAGCAGCCACGGGACTAGATCGAACTCGGAGACCCAGTACTTC
CASSHGTRSNSETQYF
>TRBJ1-2|.|TRBV6-5|.
TGTGCCAGCAGAAAGGGGGAAGATTATGGCTACACCTTC
CASRKGEDYGYTF
>TRBJ2-1|.|TRBV5-1|TRBD1
TGCGCCACCTCTAGGACAGGTAACAATGAGCAGTTCTTC
CATSRTGNNEQFF
>TRBJ2-1|.|TRBV28|.
TGTGCCAGCCTCTCCAGGGTGAAGTTCTTC
CASLSRVKFF
>TRBJ2-2|.|TRBV4-3|TRBD2
TGCGCCAGCAGCCTGACTAGCGGGAGCTCCGGGGAGCTGTTTTTT
CASSLTSGSSGELFF
>TRBJ2-3|.|TRBV5-1|.
TGCGCCAGCAGCCATGGGAGGATGTCGAGCACAGATACGCAGTATTTT
CASSHGRMSSTDTQYF
>TRBJ2-7|.|TRBV5-1|TRBD2
TGCGCTAGCAGCGGACGGACTAGCGGGGGTTGGTACGAGCAGTACTTC
CASSGRTSGGWYEQYF
>TRBJ2-7|.|TRBV28|.
TGTGCCAGCAGTTATTTCAGCGGCTCCAACTACGAGCAGTACTTC
CASSYFSGSNYEQYF
>TRBJ2-1|few|TRBV5-1|TRBD2
TGCGCCAGCAGCTTGTGGACTAGCTCCTACAATGAGCAGTTCTTC
CASSLWTSSYNEQFF
>TRBJ2-7|.|TRBV11-2|.
TGTGCCAGCAGCTTAACCTACTCCTACGAGCAGTACTTC
CASSLTYSYEQYF
>TRBJ1-3|.|TRBV9|.
TGTGCCAGCAGCATCTTGGGAAACACCATATATTTT
CASSILGNTIYF
>TRBJ1-2|.|TRBV19|TRBD1
TGTGCCAGTAGTATAGATCCTGGCGGACAGGGTGGCTACACCTTC
CASSIDPGGQGGYTF
>TRBJ2-4|.|TRBV9|TRBD2
TGTGCCAGCAGCGTAGGGGTAGCGGGAGGGCGGAGGGACATTCAGTACTTC
CASSVGVAGGRRDIQYF
>TRBJ2-7|.|TRBV12-5|TRBD2
TGTGCTAGTGGTTTGGTACTAGCGGGAGCACCCCCCCACGAGCAGTACTTC
CASGLVLAGAPPHEQYF
>TRBJ2-7|.|TRBV11-2|TRBD1
TGTGCCAGCAGCCCGGACAGGGTCGCGGAGTACTTC
CASSPDRVAEYF
>TRBJ1-5|medium-sized|TRBV6-4|.
TGTGCCAGCAGTGAGGACAACAATCAGCCCCAGCATTTT
CASSEDNNQPQHF
>TRBJ2-3|few|TRBV11-3|.
TGTGCCAGCAGCTTAGATCGTTACGGGGGGCATGCAGATACGCAGTATTTT
CASSLDRYGGHADTQYF
>TRBJ1-6|.|TRBV25-1|.
TGTGCCAGCAGTGGCACGAGGGATTCACCCCTCCACTTT
CASSGTRDSPLHF
>TRBJ2-2|few|TRBV6-6|.
TGTGCCAGCGGACTAACAGGCGATACCGGGGAGCTGTTTTTT
CASGLTGDTGELFF
>TRBJ2-7|.|TRBV2|.
TGTGCCAGCATCTCCCGGGACATCCCCTACGAGCAGTACTTC
CASISRDIPYEQYF
>TRBJ2-5|.|TRBV4-2|.
TGTGCCAGCAGCCAAGGAGGGGGGGTTGGGGAGACCCAGTACTTC
CASSQGGGVGETQYF
>TRBJ1-2|.|TRBV15|TRBD1
TGTGCCACCAGCAGAGACCCAGGGGGTAGCTATGGCTACACCTTC
CATSRDPGGSYGYTF
>TRBJ2-5|.|TRBV7-2|TRBD2
TGTGCCAGCAGCCGAGGGGAGGGTTGGACCCAGTACTTC
CASSRGEGWTQYF
>TRBJ1-1|.|TRBV4-1|.
TGCGCCAGCAGCCAAGAGGGAGGGAGGGTGAACACTGAAGCTTTCTTT
CASSQEGGRVNTEAFF
>TRBJ1-3|.|TRBV5-1|TRBD1
TGCGCCAGCAGCTTGCCTTCGGACAGGGGGATAAGCTCTGGAAACACCATATATTTT
CASSLPSDRGISSGNTIYF
>TRBJ1-3|few|TRBV5-6|.
TGTGCCAGCAGCCCGTCCGGGACAAGCGGAAACACCATATATTTT
CASSPSGTSGNTIYF
>TRBJ2-3|.|TRBV2|.
TGTGCCAGCTTACTTGGAGGGGGCACAGATACGCAGTATTTT
CASLLGGGTDTQYF
>TRBJ1-5|few|TRBV2|TRBD1
TGTGCCAGCAGTGACTCTACAGGGGTCGATCAGCCCCAGCATTTT
CASSDSTGVDQPQHF
>TRBJ1-2|.|TRBV6-1|TRBD1
TGTGCCAGCAGCACCGGGACAGGGGTTCCTAGTGGCTACACCTTC
CASSTGTGVPSGYTF
>TRBJ1-2|.|TRBV5-1|.
TGCGCCAGCAGCGCATACAGGGAGAGCTATGGCTACACCTTC
CASSAYRESYGYTF
>TRBJ1-2|few|TRBV7-9|.
TGTGCCAGCACCTCAAATGCGGTGCTCTATGGCTACACCTTC
CASTSNAVLYGYTF
>TRBJ1-2|few|TRBV7-8|.
TGTGCCAGCAGCTTAAGCCCCAATCATGGCTACACCTTC
CASSLSPNHGYTF